Following are 5 T cell receptor beta chains from one sample sequenced in a study of type 1 regulatory T cells. Their antigens are not known. Each CDR3 protein is one row after TCRdb ran MiXCR on the reads. The sample has about 24,000 distinct CDR3 sequences; roughly 72% are singletons. Sequences were obtained from cultured T cells, either the whole culture or a sorted T cell fraction (not recorded which). The subset is: Tr1-enriched cell product generated in vitro against host alloantigens. All receptors derive from a human donor in good health.

This rearrangement joins TRBV5-1 to TRBJ2-7; D remains ambiguous. CDR1 is SGHRS, CDR2 YFSETQ, per germline. This CDR3 contains 16 residues. Trimming removed 0 bases at V and 6 bases at J, with 19 bases between. This CDR3 is CASSLGPSTLSGEQYF. CDR3 coding DNA: TGCGCCAGCAGCTTGGGGCCGTCGACGCTTAGTGGCGAGCAGTACTTC.

The chain uses TRBV10-1 and TRBJ2-1, with TRBD2 identical over 7 bases. V shed 6 bases, J shed 8 bases, and the junction held 4 bases outside the gene matches. The CDR3 length is 12 residues. Germline assignment: CDR1 WNHNN and CDR2 SYGVQD (reference sequence). The CDR3 sequence: CASSRTSYEQFF. CDR3 DNA sequence: TGCGCCAGCAGCCGGACTAGTTATGAGCAGTTCTTC.

The table lists this clonotype with a few counts. V and J are TRBV29-1 and TRBJ2-3; a possible D gene is TRBD2 (7 bases). Per germline, CDR1 SQVTM and CDR2 ANQGSEA. The V gene lost 1 base and the J gene lost 6 bases, with 20 bases spanning the gap. The CDR3 consists of 16 residues. For the CDR3, the DNA is TGCAGCGTTGAAGGGCCGAAGGGGGGGGCGGCCGATACGCAGTATTTT. Translation gives CSVEGPKGGAADTQYF.

The genes are TRBV7-2 and TRBJ1-6, with a weak D call TRBD1 (5 bases). Trimming cost V 2 bases and J 10 bases, with 12 bases left between them. CDR1 and CDR2 from the germline V gene are SGHTA and FQGNSA. The CDR3 consists of 14 residues. CDR3 amino acids: CASSLQGTWSPLHF. The CDR3 DNA follows: TGTGCCAGCAGCTTACAGGGTACATGGTCACCCCTCCACTTT.

This clonotype showed up just a few times. This chain links TRBV7-2 with TRBJ1-6; D is perhaps TRBD1 (5 bases). Deletions cut 5 bases from V and 10 bases from J, with 12 bases between. The CDR3 extends over 13 amino acids. CDR1 SGHTA and CDR2 FQGNSA come from the germline V gene. The CDR3 spells CASSHDRSSPLHF. Here the CDR3 DNA reads TGTGCCAGCAGCCACGACAGATCCTCACCCCTCCACTTT.